A selection of T cell receptor beta chains follows, all from one sample in a study of blood T cell repertoires in COVID-19. Libraries were prepared by immunoSEQ multiplex PCR; TCRdb keeps only in-frame clonotypes and omits some of them. Among 70,000 to 90,000 clones, around 82% were seen once, and the ten largest hold about 1.2%. The sequenced sample was peripheral blood. The receptor set was obtained from a woman aged 80 or over with acute or convalescent COVID-19. Both conserved end residues are part of each CDR3. The D gene is left open where the match is weak. Size tells how often a clone was seen (once, few, many) or the class of an expanded clone, and some rows leave it out.

v_gene: TRBV7-2
j_gene: TRBJ1-5
d_gene: NA
abundance: once
CDR3nt: TGTGCCAGCAGCTTAGATTCGGTCTCGGCCCAGCATTTT
CDR3aa: CASSLDSVSAQHF

v_gene: TRBV3-1/TRBV3-2
j_gene: TRBJ2-2
d_gene: TRBD2
abundance: NA
CDR3nt: TGTGCCAGCAGCCAAGGTGGGCTGGGAGGGTCTCACACCGGGGAGCTGTTTTTT
CDR3aa: CASSQGGLGGSHTGELFF

v_gene: TRBV2
j_gene: TRBJ2-1
d_gene: NA
abundance: NA
CDR3nt: TGTGCCAGCAGTGAACCGACAGGATCAAGCAATGAGCAGTTCTTC
CDR3aa: CASSEPTGSSNEQFF

v_gene: TRBV14
j_gene: TRBJ1-6
d_gene: NA
abundance: once
CDR3nt: TGTGCCAGCAGCCACCGGACACCCTCCTATAATTCACCCCTCCACTTT
CDR3aa: CASSHRTPSYNSPLHF

v_gene: TRBV6-5
j_gene: TRBJ2-7
d_gene: NA
abundance: many
CDR3nt: TGTGCCAGCAGCTCGACAGGAGCCTACGAGCAGTACTTC
CDR3aa: CASSSTGAYEQYF

v_gene: TRBV3-1/TRBV3-2
j_gene: TRBJ1-1
d_gene: NA
abundance: NA
CDR3nt: TGTGCCAGCAGCCCTGGCCGGGGGGATAACACTGAAGCTTTCTTT
CDR3aa: CASSPGRGDNTEAFF

v_gene: TRBV9
j_gene: TRBJ1-3
d_gene: TRBD1
abundance: few
CDR3nt: TGTGCCAGCAGCACCAGGGACAGCTTTGGAAACACCATATATTTT
CDR3aa: CASSTRDSFGNTIYF

v_gene: TRBV18
j_gene: TRBJ1-1
d_gene: NA
abundance: NA
CDR3nt: TGTGCCAGCTCACCATTGGACTCAAACACTGAAGCTTTCTTT
CDR3aa: CASSPLDSNTEAFF

v_gene: TRBV18
j_gene: TRBJ1-2
d_gene: TRBD1
abundance: NA
CDR3nt: TGTGCCAGCTCACCTTGGGACAGGGCCTATGGCTACACCTTC
CDR3aa: CASSPWDRAYGYTF

v_gene: TRBV10-3
j_gene: TRBJ2-5
d_gene: NA
abundance: NA
CDR3nt: TGTGCCATCAGTGACCCTAAAGAGACCCAGTACTTC
CDR3aa: CAISDPKETQYF

v_gene: TRBV29-1
j_gene: TRBJ2-2
d_gene: TRBD1
abundance: few
CDR3nt: TGCAGCGTAACTACAGGGGGAACCGGGGAGCTGTTTTTT
CDR3aa: CSVTTGGTGELFF

v_gene: TRBV3-1/TRBV3-2
j_gene: TRBJ2-1
d_gene: TRBD2
abundance: NA
CDR3nt: TGTGCCAGCAGTCGGACTAGCGGGGGGGCCGTTGAGCAGTTCTTC
CDR3aa: CASSRTSGGAVEQFF

v_gene: TRBV5-1
j_gene: TRBJ1-2
d_gene: NA
abundance: once
CDR3nt: TGCGCCAGCAGCGACGCGGTAAACTATGGCTACACCTTC
CDR3aa: CASSDAVNYGYTF

v_gene: TRBV21-1
j_gene: TRBJ1-2
d_gene: NA
abundance: once
CDR3nt: TGTGCCACCAGTCCTCAGGGGGCGCGTTTGAACGGCTACACCTTC
CDR3aa: CATSPQGARLNGYTF

v_gene: TRBV12-5
j_gene: TRBJ2-7
d_gene: TRBD1
abundance: NA
CDR3nt: TGTGCTAGTGGCAGACAGGGTAGGTACGAGCAGTACTTC
CDR3aa: CASGRQGRYEQYF

v_gene: TRBV11-2
j_gene: TRBJ1-1
d_gene: NA
abundance: NA
CDR3nt: TGTGCCAGCAGCCTCGGCTGGGCAGACCACCAGGCATCGAACACTGAAGCTTTCTTT
CDR3aa: CASSLGWADHQASNTEAFF

v_gene: TRBV6-6
j_gene: TRBJ2-2
d_gene: TRBD2
abundance: NA
CDR3nt: TGTGCCAGCAGTTCACGGACTAGCGAGAACACCGGGGAGCTGTTTTTT
CDR3aa: CASSSRTSENTGELFF

v_gene: TRBV14
j_gene: TRBJ2-1
d_gene: TRBD2
abundance: NA
CDR3nt: TGTGCCAGCAGCCAAGATCATTTTGGACTAGCGGCAAACAATGAGCAGTTCTTC
CDR3aa: CASSQDHFGLAANNEQFF

v_gene: TRBV4-2
j_gene: TRBJ2-7
d_gene: TRBD2
abundance: NA
CDR3nt: TGTGCCAGCAGCCAAGATCCACTAACTAGCGGGAGGGCCTACGAGCAGTACTTC
CDR3aa: CASSQDPLTSGRAYEQYF

v_gene: TRBV27
j_gene: TRBJ2-7
d_gene: NA
abundance: once
CDR3nt: TGTGCCAGCAGTTTACGCGGAGTAGACTGGGCTAGCCTTGGGTACGAGCAGTACTTC
CDR3aa: CASSLRGVDWASLGYEQYF

v_gene: TRBV28
j_gene: TRBJ2-3
d_gene: TRBD2
abundance: NA
CDR3nt: TGTGCCAGCAGTTTACGGCTAGCGGCCGCGGTGAATACGCAGTATTTT
CDR3aa: CASSLRLAAAVNTQYF

v_gene: TRBV7-8
j_gene: TRBJ1-1
d_gene: NA
abundance: NA
CDR3nt: TGTGCCAGCAGCTTATTCGACAGGACCCCCAAGAACACTGAAGCTTTCTTT
CDR3aa: CASSLFDRTPKNTEAFF

v_gene: TRBV19
j_gene: TRBJ2-1
d_gene: TRBD2
abundance: NA
CDR3nt: TGTGCCAGTAGTATACCGGGACTAGCGGGAGTTAGAGGCGATGAGCAGTTCTTC
CDR3aa: CASSIPGLAGVRGDEQFF

v_gene: TRBV5-4
j_gene: TRBJ1-6
d_gene: NA
abundance: NA
CDR3nt: TGTGCCAGCACCACGGAGGCTCCTAATTCACCCCTCCACTTT
CDR3aa: CASTTEAPNSPLHF

v_gene: TRBV5-1
j_gene: TRBJ2-4
d_gene: NA
abundance: NA
CDR3nt: TGCGCCAGCAGCCTAAAAGGGACTCAAAACATTCAGTACTTC
CDR3aa: CASSLKGTQNIQYF

v_gene: TRBV3-1/TRBV3-2
j_gene: TRBJ1-1
d_gene: NA
abundance: NA
CDR3nt: TGTGCCAGCAGCCAAGCTCTCACTGAAGCTTTCTTT
CDR3aa: CASSQALTEAFF

v_gene: TRBV24-1
j_gene: TRBJ2-5
d_gene: TRBD1
abundance: NA
CDR3nt: TGTGCCACCAGTGATCTCGACAGGGGGGAGACCCAGTACTTC
CDR3aa: CATSDLDRGETQYF

v_gene: TRBV14
j_gene: TRBJ1-6
d_gene: TRBD1
abundance: NA
CDR3nt: TGTGCCAGCAGCTCCGGACAGGGACCTAATTCACCCCTCCACTTT
CDR3aa: CASSSGQGPNSPLHF